This passage covers 2 T cell receptor beta chains from one sample sequenced in a study of blood T cell repertoires in COVID-19. Produced via immunoSEQ multiplex PCR; TCRdb's table is partial and in-frame only. The table lists 150,000 to 200,000 clones, about 89% of them singletons. Specimen: peripheral blood. Receptors originate from a man between 70 and 80 years old with acute or convalescent COVID-19.

The rearrangement joins TRBV6-5 to TRBJ1-5, with D maybe TRBD1 (5 bases). CDR1 and CDR2 (germline): MNHEY, SVGAGI. The CDR3 has 13 amino acids. The V gene lost 6 bases and the J gene lost 6 bases, with 12 bases spanning the gap. CDR3: CASSLTAGQPQHF. The CDR3 coding sequence is TGTGCCAGCAGCCTGACAGCCGGTCAGCCCCAGCATTTT.

The rearrangement uses TRBV6-5 and TRBJ2-7; 10 bases are a match to TRBD2. CDR3 length: 15 amino acids. Trimming cost V 10 bases and J 5 bases; bases outside gene matches: 14. Germline V gives CDR1 MNHEY, CDR2 SVGAGI. Here the CDR3 reads CATRWSLAGVDEQYF. DNA for the CDR3: TGTGCCACCCGGTGGTCGCTAGCGGGAGTAGACGAGCAGTACTTC.